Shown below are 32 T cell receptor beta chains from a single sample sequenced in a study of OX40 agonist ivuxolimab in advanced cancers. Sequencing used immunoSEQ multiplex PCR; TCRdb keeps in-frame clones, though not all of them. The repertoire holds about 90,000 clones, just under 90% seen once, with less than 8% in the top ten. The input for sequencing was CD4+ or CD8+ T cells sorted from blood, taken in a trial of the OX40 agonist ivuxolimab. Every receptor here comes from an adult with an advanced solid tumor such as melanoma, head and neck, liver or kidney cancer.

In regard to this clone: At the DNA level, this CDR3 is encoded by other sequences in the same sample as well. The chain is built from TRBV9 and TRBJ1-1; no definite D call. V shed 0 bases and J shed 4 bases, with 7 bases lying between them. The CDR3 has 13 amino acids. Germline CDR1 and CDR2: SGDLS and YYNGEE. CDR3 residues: CASSVGSGTEAFF. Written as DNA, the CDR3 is TGTGCCAGCAGCGTAGGCTCGGGCACTGAAGCTTTCTTT.

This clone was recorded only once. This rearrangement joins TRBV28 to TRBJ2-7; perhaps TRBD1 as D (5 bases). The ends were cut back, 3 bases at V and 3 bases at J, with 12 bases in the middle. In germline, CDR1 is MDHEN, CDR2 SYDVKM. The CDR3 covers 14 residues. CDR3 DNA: TGTGCCAGCAGTTTTGGGGCAGGGTTCTACGAGCAGTACTTC. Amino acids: CASSFGAGFYEQYF.

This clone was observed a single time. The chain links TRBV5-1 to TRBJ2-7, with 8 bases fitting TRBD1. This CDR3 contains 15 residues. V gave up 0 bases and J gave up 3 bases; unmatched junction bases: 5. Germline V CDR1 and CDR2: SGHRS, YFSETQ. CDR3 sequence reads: CASSLAGQGIYEQYF. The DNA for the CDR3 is TGCGCCAGCAGCTTGGCCGGACAGGGAATCTACGAGCAGTACTTC.

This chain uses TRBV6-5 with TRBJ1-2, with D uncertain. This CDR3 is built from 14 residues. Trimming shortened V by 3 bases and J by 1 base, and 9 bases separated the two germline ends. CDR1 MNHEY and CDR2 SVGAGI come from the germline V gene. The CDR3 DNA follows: TGTGCCAGCAGTTATCAGCCACTTAACTATGGCTACACCTTC. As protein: CASSYQPLNYGYTF.

For the CDR3, the DNA is TGTGCCAGCTCATCCCGAGACGAGCAGTACTTC. Protein sequence: CASSSRDEQYF. This rearrangement joins TRBV18 to TRBJ2-7; D uncertain. The CDR3 is made up of 11 amino acids. CDR1 and CDR2 from the germline V gene are KGHSH and LQKENI. Trimming pared 5 bases from V and 5 bases from J, leaving 7 bases between.

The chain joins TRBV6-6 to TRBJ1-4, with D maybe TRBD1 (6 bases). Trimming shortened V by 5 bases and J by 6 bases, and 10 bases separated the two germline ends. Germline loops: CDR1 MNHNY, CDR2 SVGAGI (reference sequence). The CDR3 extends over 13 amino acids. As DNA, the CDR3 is TGTGCCAGCAGTGGGACAAACGATGAAAAACTGTTTTTT. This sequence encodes CASSGTNDEKLFF.

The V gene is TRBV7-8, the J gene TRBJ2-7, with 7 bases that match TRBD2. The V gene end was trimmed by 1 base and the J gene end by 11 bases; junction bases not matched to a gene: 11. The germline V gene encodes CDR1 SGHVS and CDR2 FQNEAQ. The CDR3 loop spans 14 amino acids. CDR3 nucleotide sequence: TGTGCCAGCAGCTTAGGGCCAGCGGGAATTGAGAAGTACTTC. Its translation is CASSLGPAGIEKYF.

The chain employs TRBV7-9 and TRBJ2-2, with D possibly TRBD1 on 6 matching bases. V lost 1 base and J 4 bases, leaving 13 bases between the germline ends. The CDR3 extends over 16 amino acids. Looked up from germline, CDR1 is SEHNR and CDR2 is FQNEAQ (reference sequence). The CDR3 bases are TGTGCCAGCAGCTTAGTTGGAACAGGGCCCACCGGGGAGCTGTTTTTT. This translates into CASSLVGTGPTGELFF.

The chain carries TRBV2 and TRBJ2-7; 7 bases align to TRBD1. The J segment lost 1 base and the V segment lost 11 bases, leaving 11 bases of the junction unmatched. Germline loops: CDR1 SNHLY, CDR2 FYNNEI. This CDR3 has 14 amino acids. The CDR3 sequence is CAGGKGDSSYEQYF. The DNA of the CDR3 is TGTGCCGGTGGGAAGGGGGACAGTTCCTACGAGCAGTACTTC.

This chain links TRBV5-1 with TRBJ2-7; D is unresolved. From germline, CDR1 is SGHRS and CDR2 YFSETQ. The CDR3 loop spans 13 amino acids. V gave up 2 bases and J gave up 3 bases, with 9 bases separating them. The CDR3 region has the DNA TGCGCCAGCAGCTTCCATGTGGGCTACGAGCAGTACTTC. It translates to CASSFHVGYEQYF.

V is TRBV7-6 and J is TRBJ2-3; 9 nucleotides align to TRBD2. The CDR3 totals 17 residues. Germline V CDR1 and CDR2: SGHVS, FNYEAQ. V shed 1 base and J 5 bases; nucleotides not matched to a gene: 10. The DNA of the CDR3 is TGTGCCAGCAGCTTAGAGCCCTTAGCGGGAGCCGGAGATACGCAGTATTTT. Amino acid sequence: CASSLEPLAGAGDTQYF.

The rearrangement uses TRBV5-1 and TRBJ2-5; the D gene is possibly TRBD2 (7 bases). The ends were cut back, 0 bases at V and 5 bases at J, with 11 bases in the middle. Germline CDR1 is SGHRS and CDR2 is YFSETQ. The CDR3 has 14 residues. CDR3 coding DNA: TGCGCCAGCAGCTTGGGCGGGGGCGCGGAGACCCAGTACTTC. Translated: CASSLGGGAETQYF.

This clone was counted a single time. CDR3 amino acids: CASSSPGKEAFYTEAFF. In nucleotides, the CDR3 is TGCGCCAGCAGCTCTCCTGGGAAAGAGGCCTTTTACACTGAAGCTTTCTTT. The chain has TRBV5-1 and TRBJ1-1; D remains ambiguous. Between the trimmed V and J ends, which lost 3 bases and 3 bases, there was a span of 21 bases. The CDR3 consists of 17 residues. Germline values: CDR1 SGHRS, CDR2 YFSETQ.

CDR3 DNA sequence: TGCGCCAGCACCTTCAGGACTAGCGGTTACTCCTACGAGCAGTACTTC. Protein: CASTFRTSGYSYEQYF. The chain joins TRBV10-2 to TRBJ2-7, with 10 positions matching TRBD2. Germline V gene data show CDR1 as WSHSY and CDR2 as SAAADI. The CDR3 consists of 16 residues. Germline trimming cut 7 bases from V and 0 bases from J; bases unmatched to any gene: 9.

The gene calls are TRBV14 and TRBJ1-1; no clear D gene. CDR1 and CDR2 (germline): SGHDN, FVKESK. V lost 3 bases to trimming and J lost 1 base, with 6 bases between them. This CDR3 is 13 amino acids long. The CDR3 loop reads CASSHMGNTEAFF. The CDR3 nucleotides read TGTGCCAGCAGCCACATGGGGAACACTGAAGCTTTCTTT. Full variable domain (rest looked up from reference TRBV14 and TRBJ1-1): EAGVTQFPSHSVIEKGQTVTLRCDPISGHDNLYWYRRVMGKEIKFLLHFVKESKQDESGMPNNRFLAERTGGTYSTLKVQPAELEDSGVYFCASSHMGNTEAFFGQGTRLTVV.

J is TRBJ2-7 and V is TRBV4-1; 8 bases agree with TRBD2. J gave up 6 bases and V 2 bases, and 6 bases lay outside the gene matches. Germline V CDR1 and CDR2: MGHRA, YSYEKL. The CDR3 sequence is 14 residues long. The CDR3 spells CASSQISGNGEQYF. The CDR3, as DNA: TGCGCCAGCAGCCAAATTAGCGGGAACGGCGAGCAGTACTTC.

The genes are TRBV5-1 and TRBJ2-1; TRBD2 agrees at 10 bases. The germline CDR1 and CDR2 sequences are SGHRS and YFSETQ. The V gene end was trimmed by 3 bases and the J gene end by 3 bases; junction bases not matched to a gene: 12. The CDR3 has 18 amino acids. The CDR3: CASSSHTLSGRDYNEQFF. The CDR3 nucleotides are TGCGCCAGCAGCTCGCACACCCTCAGCGGGAGGGACTACAATGAGCAGTTCTTC.

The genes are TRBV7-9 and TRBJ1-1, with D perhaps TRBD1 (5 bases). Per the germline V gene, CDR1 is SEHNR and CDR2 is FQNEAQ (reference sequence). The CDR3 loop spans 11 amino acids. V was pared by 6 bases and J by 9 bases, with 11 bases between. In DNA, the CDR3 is TGTGCCAGCAGGAACGGGACTAAAGCTTTCTTT. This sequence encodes CASRNGTKAFF.

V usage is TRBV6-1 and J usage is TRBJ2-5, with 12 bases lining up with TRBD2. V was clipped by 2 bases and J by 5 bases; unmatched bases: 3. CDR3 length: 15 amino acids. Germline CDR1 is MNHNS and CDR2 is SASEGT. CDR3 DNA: TGTGCCAGCAGTGAACTAGCGGGAGGGGGGGAGACCCAGTACTTC. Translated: CASSELAGGGETQYF.

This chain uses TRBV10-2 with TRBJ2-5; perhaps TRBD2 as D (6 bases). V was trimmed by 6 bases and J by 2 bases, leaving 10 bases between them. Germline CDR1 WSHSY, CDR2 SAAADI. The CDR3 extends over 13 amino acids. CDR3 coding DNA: TGCGCCAGCAGATTGGGGGGTCAAGAGACCCAGTACTTC. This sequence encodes CASRLGGQETQYF.

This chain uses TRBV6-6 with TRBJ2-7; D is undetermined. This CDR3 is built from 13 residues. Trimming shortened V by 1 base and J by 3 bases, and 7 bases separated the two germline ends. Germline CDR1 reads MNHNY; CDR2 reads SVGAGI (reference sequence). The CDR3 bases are TGTGCCAGCAGTTACTTGGGAAACTACGAGCAGTACTTC. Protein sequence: CASSYLGNYEQYF.

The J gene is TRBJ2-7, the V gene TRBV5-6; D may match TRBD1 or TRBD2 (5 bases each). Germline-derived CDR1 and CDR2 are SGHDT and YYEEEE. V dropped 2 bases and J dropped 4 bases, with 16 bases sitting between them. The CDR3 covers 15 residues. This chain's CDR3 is CASSFFLQGPYEQYF. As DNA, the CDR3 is TGTGCCAGCAGCTTTTTCCTGCAGGGACCGTACGAGCAGTACTTC.

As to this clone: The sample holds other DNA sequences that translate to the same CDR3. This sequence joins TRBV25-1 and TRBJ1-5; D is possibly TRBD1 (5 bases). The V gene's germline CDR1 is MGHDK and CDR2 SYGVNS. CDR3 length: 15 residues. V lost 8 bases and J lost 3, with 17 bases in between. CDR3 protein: CASCGHRLFNQPQHF. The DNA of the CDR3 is TGTGCCAGCTGTGGACACCGACTATTCAATCAGCCCCAGCATTTT.

The CDR3 nucleotides read TGTGCCAGCAGCTTAACGGGCTCTGGGGCCAACGTCCTGACTTTC. Its protein is CASSLTGSGANVLTF. The chain employs TRBV11-3 and TRBJ2-6; D unclear. Per the germline V gene, CDR1 is SGHNT and CDR2 is YENEEA. This CDR3 comprises 15 residues. V lost 2 bases, J lost 0 bases, and 5 bases lay in between.

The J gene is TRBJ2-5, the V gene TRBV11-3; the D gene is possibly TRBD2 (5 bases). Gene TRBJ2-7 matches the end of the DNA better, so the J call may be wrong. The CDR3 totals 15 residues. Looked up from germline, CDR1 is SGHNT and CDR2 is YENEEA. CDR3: CASSLPFPLGDEQYF. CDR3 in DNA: TGTGCCAGCAGCTTACCATTCCCCCTCGGGGACGAGCAGTACTTC.

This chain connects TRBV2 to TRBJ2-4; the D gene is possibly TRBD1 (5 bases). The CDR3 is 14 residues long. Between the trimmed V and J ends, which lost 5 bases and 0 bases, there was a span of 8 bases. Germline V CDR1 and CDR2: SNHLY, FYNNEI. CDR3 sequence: CASSSDRAKNIQYF. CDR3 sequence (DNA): TGTGCCAGCAGTTCCGACAGAGCCAAAAACATTCAGTACTTC. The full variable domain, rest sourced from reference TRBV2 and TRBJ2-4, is EPEVTQTPSHQVTQMGQEVILRCVPISNHLYFYWYRQILGQKVEFLVSFYNNEISEKSEIFDDQFSVERPDGSNFTLKIRSTKLEDSAMYFCASSSDRAKNIQYFGAGTRLSVL.

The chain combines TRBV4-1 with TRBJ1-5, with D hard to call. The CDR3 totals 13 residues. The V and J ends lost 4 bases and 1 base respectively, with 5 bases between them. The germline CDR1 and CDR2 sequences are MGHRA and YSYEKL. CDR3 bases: TGCGCCAGCAGCCCCTTCAGCAATCAGCCCCAGCATTTT. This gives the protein CASSPFSNQPQHF.

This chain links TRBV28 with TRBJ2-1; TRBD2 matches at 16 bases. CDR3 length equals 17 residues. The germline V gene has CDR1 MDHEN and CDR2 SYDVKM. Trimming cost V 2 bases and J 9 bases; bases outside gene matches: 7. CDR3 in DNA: TGTGCCAGCAGTTTAGGGACGGGACTAGCGGGAGGGAGTGAGCAGTTCTTC. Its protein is CASSLGTGLAGGSEQFF.

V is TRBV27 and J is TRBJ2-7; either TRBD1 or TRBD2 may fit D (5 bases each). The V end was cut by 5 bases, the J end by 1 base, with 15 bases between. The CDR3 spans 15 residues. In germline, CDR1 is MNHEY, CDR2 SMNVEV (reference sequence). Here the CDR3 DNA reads TGTGCCAGCAGTGTCGGGACGGAGCTATCCTACGAGCAGTACTTC. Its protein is CASSVGTELSYEQYF.

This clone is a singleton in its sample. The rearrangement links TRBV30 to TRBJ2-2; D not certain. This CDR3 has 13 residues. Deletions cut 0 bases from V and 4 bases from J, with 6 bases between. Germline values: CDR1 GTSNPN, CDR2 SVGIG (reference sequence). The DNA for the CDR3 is TGTGCCTGGAGTGTACTTGTCACCGGGGAGCTGTTTTTT. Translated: CAWSVLVTGELFF.

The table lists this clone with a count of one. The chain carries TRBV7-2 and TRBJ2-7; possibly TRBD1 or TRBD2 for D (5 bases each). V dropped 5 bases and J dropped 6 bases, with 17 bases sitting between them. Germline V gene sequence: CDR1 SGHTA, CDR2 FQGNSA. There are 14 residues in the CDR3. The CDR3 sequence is CASSPPTGPPEQYF. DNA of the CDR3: TGTGCCAGCAGCCCCCCAACGGGACCCCCCGAGCAGTACTTC.

Here the CDR3 reads CAWAWGLSDDEQFF. The CDR3 DNA is TGTGCCTGGGCGTGGGGCCTCTCGGACGATGAGCAGTTCTTC. The genes are TRBV30 and TRBJ2-1; possible D gene TRBD1, 5 bases. The V end was cut by 5 bases, the J end by 8 bases, with 19 bases between. The CDR3 spans 14 residues. Germline V gene data show CDR1 as GTSNPN and CDR2 as SVGIG (reference sequence).